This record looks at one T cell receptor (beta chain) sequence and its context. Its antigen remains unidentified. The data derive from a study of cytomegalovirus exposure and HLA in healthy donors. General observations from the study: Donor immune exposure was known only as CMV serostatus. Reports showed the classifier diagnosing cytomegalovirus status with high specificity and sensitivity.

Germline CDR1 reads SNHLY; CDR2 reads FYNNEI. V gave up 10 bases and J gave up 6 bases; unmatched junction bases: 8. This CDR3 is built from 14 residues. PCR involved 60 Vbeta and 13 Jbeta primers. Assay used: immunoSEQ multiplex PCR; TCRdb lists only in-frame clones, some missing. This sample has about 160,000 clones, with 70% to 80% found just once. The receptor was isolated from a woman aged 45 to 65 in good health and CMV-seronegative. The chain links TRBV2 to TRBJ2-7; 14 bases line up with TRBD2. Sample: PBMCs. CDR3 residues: CATRGTSGSGEQYF. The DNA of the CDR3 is TGTGCCACCCGAGGGACTAGCGGGAGCGGCGAGCAGTACTTC.